This TCR beta chain was profiled in a study of early T cells in non-severe SARS-CoV-2 infection. For the study at large: The chains were unpaired, and the sequenced material was bulk RNA from unsorted whole blood. Study conclusions and caveats: Missing private and CD4 specificities, VDJdb matching favored anti-spike CD8 responses.

This clonotype was counted only a few times. Antigen unknown. The TCR library protocol attached unique molecular identifiers to the individual cDNA molecules. Each CDR3 protein is one row after TCRdb ran MiXCR on the 5' RACE reads. The table lists tens of thousands of distinct CDR3 sequences, 5.9% of them singletons, with 4.8% in the top ten. The germline V gene has CDR1 SGDLS and CDR2 YYNGEE. The CDR3 has 13 amino acids. Deletions cut 0 bases from V and 9 bases from J, with 7 bases between. This clonotype was sampled from an adult who was a healthcare worker with PCR-confirmed SARS-CoV-2 infection or an uninfected control (not recorded which). Sequencing was done on a sample of whole blood. The V gene is TRBV9, the J gene TRBJ1-6, with D unclear. This CDR3 is CASSVVHGSPLHF. The CDR3, as DNA: TGTGCCAGCAGCGTAGTGCACGGTTCACCCCTCCACTTT.